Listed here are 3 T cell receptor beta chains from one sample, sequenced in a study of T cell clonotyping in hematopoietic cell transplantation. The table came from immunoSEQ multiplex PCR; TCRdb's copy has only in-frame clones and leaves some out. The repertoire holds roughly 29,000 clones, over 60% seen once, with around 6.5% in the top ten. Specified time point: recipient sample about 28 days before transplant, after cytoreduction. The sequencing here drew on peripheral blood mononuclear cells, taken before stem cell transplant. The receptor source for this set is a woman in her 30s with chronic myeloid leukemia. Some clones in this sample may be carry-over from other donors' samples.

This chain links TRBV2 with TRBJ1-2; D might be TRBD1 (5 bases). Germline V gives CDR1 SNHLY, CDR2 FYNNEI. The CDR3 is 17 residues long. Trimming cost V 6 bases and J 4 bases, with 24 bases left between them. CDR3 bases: TGTGCCAGCAGGGCCAACAGGTCACCTATGGCGACCTATGGCTACACCTTC. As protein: CASRANRSPMATYGYTF. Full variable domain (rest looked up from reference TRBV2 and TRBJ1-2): EPEVTQTPSHQVTQMGQEVILRCVPISNHLYFYWYRQILGQKVEFLVSFYNNEISEKSEIFDDQFSVERPDGSNFTLKIRSTKLEDSAMYFCASRANRSPMATYGYTFGSGTRLTVV.

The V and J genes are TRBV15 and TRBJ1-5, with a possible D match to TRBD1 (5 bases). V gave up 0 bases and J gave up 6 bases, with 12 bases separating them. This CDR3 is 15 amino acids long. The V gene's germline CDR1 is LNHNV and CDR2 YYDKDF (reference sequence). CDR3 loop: CATSRDRGSGQPQHF. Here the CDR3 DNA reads TGTGCCACCAGCAGAGATCGGGGGTCGGGTCAGCCCCAGCATTTT. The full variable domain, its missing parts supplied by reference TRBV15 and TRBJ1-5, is DAMVIQNPRYQVTQFGKPVTLSCSQTLNHNVMYWYQQKSSQAPKLLFHYYDKDFNNEADTPDNFQSRRPNTSFCFLDIRSPGLGDTAMYLCATSRDRGSGQPQHFGDGTRLSIL.

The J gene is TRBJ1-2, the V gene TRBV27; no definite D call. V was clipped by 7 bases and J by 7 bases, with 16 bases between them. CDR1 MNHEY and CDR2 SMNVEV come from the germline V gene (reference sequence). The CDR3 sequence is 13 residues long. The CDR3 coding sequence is TGTGCCAGCACCAAAGGCCCGGGAGGTGGCTACACCTTC. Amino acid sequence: CASTKGPGGGYTF.